This T cell receptor (beta chain) is from a study of T-cell memory formation after mild COVID-19. General study results and limits: Clones from the second wave (peaking day 37) had unconfirmed SARS-CoV-2 specificity.

Constant-segment-primed 5'RACE gave TCR alpha and TCR beta cDNA libraries with sample barcodes and UMIs. Each CDR3 protein gets one entry after TCRdb re-called the 5' RACE reads with MiXCR. The sample shows 350,000 to 500,000 distinct CDR3 sequences, around 20% of them seen only once. This clonotype has more than one count but fewer than ten. Its antigen is not known. The length of the CDR3 is 16 residues. CDR1 and CDR2 from the germline V gene are SNHLY and FYNNEI. J gave up 4 bases and V 3 bases, and 9 bases lay outside the gene matches. This sequence originates from an adult woman who had mild COVID-19 (a few samples of this study predate the infection). Cell type and time point are not known. Sequences were obtained from PBMCs or a T cell subset sorted from them (not recorded which). The V gene is TRBV2, the J gene TRBJ2-3, with 8 bases that match TRBD2. DNA of the CDR3: TGTGCCAGCAGTGATTTCCACGGGGGGGCATCAGATACGCAGTATTTT. This translates into CASSDFHGGASDTQYF.